A selection of T cell receptor beta chains follows, all from one sample in a study of identical twins. A single record per CDR3 protein comes from TCRdb applying MiXCR to the 5' RACE reads. Counted here are some 600,000 distinct CDR3 sequences, 7.1% occurring once; the ten biggest clones make up roughly 1.5%. The same sample was also studied in work on yellow fever vaccine responses in identical twins.

Sequenced sample: PBMCs. These receptors were taken from a woman aged 18-29 years in good health. CDR3s include the opening cysteine and the closing phenylalanine or tryptophan. Fields, in order: J gene, V gene, D gene, clone size, CDR3 protein, CDR3 DNA. A D gene is named only where the DNA matches it firmly. A clone size is listed for some rows: how often the clone was seen (once, few, many), or a class if it is expanded.

j_call: TRBJ1-4
v_call: TRBV5-1
d_call: TRBD1
clone_size: -
cdr3_aa: CASSLVTGTGEKLFF
cdr3_nt: TGCGCCAGCAGCTTGGTGACAGGGACAGGTGAAAAACTGTTTTTT

j_call: TRBJ1-1
v_call: TRBV5-5
d_call: TRBD1
clone_size: many
cdr3_aa: CASSKGQGRTEAFF
cdr3_nt: TGTGCCAGCAGTAAGGGACAGGGGCGAACTGAAGCTTTCTTT

j_call: TRBJ2-5
v_call: TRBV11-2
d_call: TRBD2
clone_size: -
cdr3_aa: CASSVKTSGDFRETQYF
cdr3_nt: TGTGCCAGCAGCGTAAAGACTAGCGGGGATTTCAGAGAGACCCAGTACTTC

j_call: TRBJ1-2
v_call: TRBV6-5
d_call: -
clone_size: many
cdr3_aa: CASSYSAGSDYYGYTF
cdr3_nt: TGTGCCAGCAGTTACTCGGCAGGGAGCGATTACTATGGCTACACCTTC

j_call: TRBJ1-6
v_call: TRBV12-3/TRBV12-4
d_call: -
clone_size: many
cdr3_aa: CASSLPNSPLHF
cdr3_nt: TGTGCCAGCAGTCTCCCCAATTCACCCCTCCACTTT

j_call: TRBJ2-5
v_call: TRBV7-2
d_call: -
clone_size: -
cdr3_aa: CASSLVANGVETQYF
cdr3_nt: TGTGCCAGCAGCTTAGTTGCAAATGGCGTAGAGACCCAGTACTTC

j_call: TRBJ2-1
v_call: TRBV5-6
d_call: TRBD2
clone_size: few
cdr3_aa: CASSRFTGGEQFF
cdr3_nt: TGTGCCAGCAGCCGTTTTACGGGGGGTGAGCAGTTCTTC

j_call: TRBJ1-4
v_call: TRBV7-9
d_call: -
clone_size: few
cdr3_aa: CASSPRDEPGEKLFF
cdr3_nt: TGTGCCAGCAGCCCGAGGGACGAACCGGGAGAAAAACTGTTTTTT

j_call: TRBJ2-1
v_call: TRBV10-3
d_call: TRBD2
clone_size: few
cdr3_aa: CAISLLAGEGNEQFF
cdr3_nt: TGTGCCATCAGTTTGTTAGCGGGAGAAGGGAATGAGCAGTTCTTC

j_call: TRBJ1-2
v_call: TRBV11-2
d_call: -
clone_size: many
cdr3_aa: CASRTGLGNYGYTF
cdr3_nt: TGTGCCAGCAGGACGGGGCTGGGTAACTATGGCTACACCTTC

j_call: TRBJ2-4
v_call: TRBV28
d_call: -
clone_size: -
cdr3_aa: CASSLRAAAKNIQYF
cdr3_nt: TGTGCCAGCAGTTTGAGAGCCGCAGCCAAAAACATTCAGTACTTC

j_call: TRBJ2-7
v_call: TRBV27
d_call: -
clone_size: many
cdr3_aa: CASSSQDYEQYF
cdr3_nt: TGTGCCAGCAGTTCCCAAGACTACGAGCAGTACTTC

j_call: TRBJ1-2
v_call: TRBV6-5
d_call: -
clone_size: few
cdr3_aa: CASSYSGRGAGGYTF
cdr3_nt: TGTGCCAGCAGTTACTCTGGCAGGGGTGCTGGTGGCTACACCTTC

j_call: TRBJ2-5
v_call: TRBV10-3
d_call: -
clone_size: few
cdr3_aa: CAISGRAVVQETQYF
cdr3_nt: TGTGCCATCAGTGGCAGGGCCGTGGTCCAAGAGACCCAGTACTTC

j_call: TRBJ1-1
v_call: TRBV11-2
d_call: -
clone_size: many
cdr3_aa: CASSLLGGAAEAFF
cdr3_nt: TGTGCCAGCAGCTTATTAGGAGGGGCGGCTGAAGCTTTCTTT

j_call: TRBJ2-3
v_call: TRBV4-2
d_call: -
clone_size: -
cdr3_aa: CATSGGGTDTQYF
cdr3_nt: TGTGCCACCTCTGGGGGCGGCACAGATACGCAGTATTTT

j_call: TRBJ2-2
v_call: TRBV3-1
d_call: TRBD1
clone_size: -
cdr3_aa: CASCQAGTGYGELFF
cdr3_nt: TGTGCCAGCTGCCAAGCGGGGACAGGGTACGGGGAGCTGTTTTTT

j_call: TRBJ1-5
v_call: TRBV27
d_call: -
clone_size: -
cdr3_aa: CASSLYGTEDPPQHF
cdr3_nt: TGTGCCAGCAGTTTATACGGAACAGAGGATCCGCCCCAGCATTTT

j_call: TRBJ2-7
v_call: TRBV6-2/TRBV6-3
d_call: TRBD1
clone_size: many
cdr3_aa: CASRDRVWEQYF
cdr3_nt: TGTGCCAGCCGGGACAGGGTGTGGGAGCAGTACTTC

j_call: TRBJ2-6
v_call: TRBV24-1
d_call: TRBD2
clone_size: few
cdr3_aa: CATSVGGEAGDGANVLTF
cdr3_nt: TGTGCCACCAGTGTGGGGGGGGAGGCCGGAGATGGGGCCAACGTCCTGACTTTC

j_call: TRBJ2-1
v_call: TRBV7-3
d_call: -
clone_size: few
cdr3_aa: CASSPGTPNEQFF
cdr3_nt: TGTGCCAGCAGTCCCGGGACTCCCAATGAGCAGTTCTTC

j_call: TRBJ2-2
v_call: TRBV12-3/TRBV12-4
d_call: -
clone_size: many
cdr3_aa: CASSLSTENTGELFF
cdr3_nt: TGTGCCAGCAGTTTGAGTACAGAGAACACCGGGGAGCTGTTTTTT

j_call: TRBJ2-6
v_call: TRBV5-1
d_call: -
clone_size: few
cdr3_aa: CASSLVAGVLTF
cdr3_nt: TGCGCCAGCAGCTTGGTGGCGGGCGTCCTGACTTTC

j_call: TRBJ1-1
v_call: TRBV20-1
d_call: TRBD1
clone_size: many
cdr3_aa: CSANGQGAQAFF
cdr3_nt: TGCAGTGCAAATGGACAGGGGGCGCAAGCTTTCTTT

j_call: TRBJ1-1
v_call: TRBV29-1
d_call: -
clone_size: -
cdr3_aa: CSVVAGNTEAFF
cdr3_nt: TGCAGCGTTGTAGCCGGGAACACTGAAGCTTTCTTT

j_call: TRBJ2-5
v_call: TRBV5-6
d_call: TRBD2
clone_size: few
cdr3_aa: CASSLRRGTGGLETQYF
cdr3_nt: TGTGCCAGCAGCTTGAGGCGGGGCACGGGAGGGCTGGAGACCCAGTACTTC

j_call: TRBJ2-1
v_call: TRBV24-1
d_call: -
clone_size: -
cdr3_aa: CATSDLRRANNEQFF
cdr3_nt: TGTGCCACCAGTGATTTACGTAGGGCTAACAATGAGCAGTTCTTC

j_call: TRBJ2-1
v_call: TRBV14
d_call: -
clone_size: -
cdr3_aa: CASSHWEDEQFF
cdr3_nt: TGTGCCAGCAGCCATTGGGAGGATGAGCAGTTCTTC

j_call: TRBJ2-2
v_call: TRBV5-1
d_call: -
clone_size: -
cdr3_aa: CASSGLGGDTGELFF
cdr3_nt: TGCGCCAGCAGCGGTCTAGGGGGGGACACCGGGGAGCTGTTTTTT

j_call: TRBJ2-3
v_call: TRBV12-3/TRBV12-4
d_call: TRBD1
clone_size: -
cdr3_aa: CASSPGTGAPDTQYF
cdr3_nt: TGTGCCAGCAGCCCCGGGACAGGGGCCCCAGATACGCAGTATTTT

j_call: TRBJ2-2
v_call: TRBV25-1
d_call: TRBD1
clone_size: -
cdr3_aa: CASSAGQGSLNTGELFF
cdr3_nt: TGTGCCAGCAGCGCAGGACAGGGGTCCTTGAACACCGGGGAGCTGTTTTTT

j_call: TRBJ2-3
v_call: TRBV6-1
d_call: -
clone_size: -
cdr3_aa: CASSEFPGADTQYF
cdr3_nt: TGTGCCAGCAGTGAATTTCCAGGCGCAGATACGCAGTATTTT

j_call: TRBJ1-4
v_call: TRBV20-1
d_call: -
clone_size: -
cdr3_aa: CSARGLATNEKLFF
cdr3_nt: TGCAGTGCTAGGGGGCTGGCAACTAATGAAAAACTGTTTTTT

j_call: TRBJ2-1
v_call: TRBV27
d_call: -
clone_size: few
cdr3_aa: CASSLPHQGGGPYNEQFF
cdr3_nt: TGTGCCAGCAGTTTACCGCATCAGGGGGGAGGGCCGTATAATGAGCAGTTCTTC

j_call: TRBJ2-1
v_call: TRBV19
d_call: -
clone_size: few
cdr3_aa: CASRRRDEQFF
cdr3_nt: TGTGCCAGTAGGAGGCGCGATGAGCAGTTCTTC

j_call: TRBJ2-6
v_call: TRBV5-1
d_call: -
clone_size: few
cdr3_aa: CASTLMLSGANVLTF
cdr3_nt: TGCGCCAGCACCCTGATGCTATCTGGGGCCAACGTCCTGACTTTC

j_call: TRBJ2-7
v_call: TRBV5-1
d_call: TRBD2
clone_size: few
cdr3_aa: CASSVASGAYEQYF
cdr3_nt: TGCGCCAGCAGCGTGGCTAGCGGGGCCTACGAGCAGTACTTC

j_call: TRBJ2-1
v_call: TRBV7-2
d_call: -
clone_size: many
cdr3_aa: CASSLVGSSYNEQFF
cdr3_nt: TGTGCCAGCAGCTTGGTGGGAAGCTCCTACAATGAGCAGTTCTTC

j_call: TRBJ1-2
v_call: TRBV20-1
d_call: -
clone_size: few
cdr3_aa: CSSGSFNYGYTF
cdr3_nt: TGCAGTTCAGGGAGCTTTAACTATGGCTACACCTTC

j_call: TRBJ2-2
v_call: TRBV11-2
d_call: TRBD2
clone_size: -
cdr3_aa: CASSPEGLAGGWTGELFF
cdr3_nt: TGTGCCAGCAGCCCAGAGGGACTAGCGGGGGGTTGGACCGGGGAGCTGTTTTTT

j_call: TRBJ2-1
v_call: TRBV29-1
d_call: TRBD2
clone_size: -
cdr3_aa: CSVEAQAGRVYNEQFF
cdr3_nt: TGCAGCGTTGAAGCCCAAGCGGGACGGGTCTACAATGAGCAGTTCTTC

j_call: TRBJ2-1
v_call: TRBV20-1
d_call: TRBD2
clone_size: -
cdr3_aa: CSAYSGTSGGNEQFF
cdr3_nt: TGCAGTGCCTACTCCGGGACTAGCGGGGGCAATGAGCAGTTCTTC

j_call: TRBJ2-6
v_call: TRBV12-3/TRBV12-4
d_call: -
clone_size: many
cdr3_aa: CASSYKRSGANVLTF
cdr3_nt: TGTGCCAGCAGTTACAAAAGATCTGGGGCCAACGTCCTGACTTTC

j_call: TRBJ2-3
v_call: TRBV3-1
d_call: -
clone_size: many
cdr3_aa: CASSRRLSSDTQYF
cdr3_nt: TGTGCCAGCAGCCGCCGACTATCTAGCGATACGCAGTATTTT

j_call: TRBJ1-1
v_call: TRBV2
d_call: -
clone_size: few
cdr3_aa: CASSDGWDTNTEAFF
cdr3_nt: TGTGCCAGCAGTGACGGTTGGGACACGAACACTGAAGCTTTCTTT

j_call: TRBJ2-5
v_call: TRBV5-1
d_call: -
clone_size: many
cdr3_aa: CASSLQRFAILYQETQYF
cdr3_nt: TGCGCCAGCAGCCTACAGCGATTCGCTATTCTGTACCAAGAGACCCAGTACTTC

j_call: TRBJ2-5
v_call: TRBV5-1
d_call: -
clone_size: few
cdr3_aa: CASSLEGGAETQYF
cdr3_nt: TGCGCCAGCAGCTTGGAGGGGGGGGCAGAGACCCAGTACTTC

j_call: TRBJ1-2
v_call: TRBV6-1
d_call: -
clone_size: many
cdr3_aa: CASHLLGTGEFYGYTF
cdr3_nt: TGTGCCAGCCACCTATTGGGGACCGGAGAGTTCTATGGCTACACCTTC

j_call: TRBJ2-3
v_call: TRBV9
d_call: TRBD2
clone_size: -
cdr3_aa: CASSLREGGSDTQYF
cdr3_nt: TGTGCCAGCAGCTTACGGGAGGGAGGGTCAGATACGCAGTATTTT

j_call: TRBJ2-5
v_call: TRBV25-1
d_call: -
clone_size: many
cdr3_aa: CASSERVSQETQYF
cdr3_nt: TGTGCCAGCAGTGAACGCGTCAGCCAAGAGACCCAGTACTTC

j_call: TRBJ1-1
v_call: TRBV5-1
d_call: TRBD1
clone_size: few
cdr3_aa: CASSLDRGLTLNTEAFF
cdr3_nt: TGCGCCAGCAGCTTGGACAGGGGGCTAACCTTGAACACTGAAGCTTTCTTT

j_call: TRBJ2-5
v_call: TRBV9
d_call: TRBD1
clone_size: many
cdr3_aa: CASSPGTGGETQYF
cdr3_nt: TGTGCCAGCAGCCCGGGGACAGGTGGGGAGACCCAGTACTTC

j_call: TRBJ1-1
v_call: TRBV10-3
d_call: -
clone_size: few
cdr3_aa: CAIYGGGEGEAFF
cdr3_nt: TGTGCCATCTATGGCGGGGGGGAAGGGGAAGCTTTCTTT

j_call: TRBJ2-1
v_call: TRBV11-2
d_call: -
clone_size: large
cdr3_aa: CASSSYESPYNEQFF
cdr3_nt: TGTGCCAGCAGCTCCTATGAATCCCCCTACAATGAGCAGTTCTTC

j_call: TRBJ1-1
v_call: TRBV4-1
d_call: -
clone_size: many
cdr3_aa: CASSQGERGNTEAFF
cdr3_nt: TGCGCCAGCAGCCAAGGGGAACGCGGGAACACTGAAGCTTTCTTT

j_call: TRBJ2-1
v_call: TRBV7-2
d_call: TRBD2
clone_size: -
cdr3_aa: CASSLDSGGGDEQFF
cdr3_nt: TGTGCCAGCAGCTTAGATAGCGGGGGGGGCGATGAGCAGTTCTTC

j_call: TRBJ1-6
v_call: TRBV2
d_call: TRBD1
clone_size: many
cdr3_aa: CASSISGGVNSPLHF
cdr3_nt: TGTGCCAGCAGTATCTCAGGGGGCGTTAATTCACCCCTCCACTTT

j_call: TRBJ2-1
v_call: TRBV19
d_call: TRBD2
clone_size: -
cdr3_aa: CASSPSLAGVNNEQFF
cdr3_nt: TGTGCCAGTAGTCCTTCCCTAGCGGGAGTTAACAATGAGCAGTTCTTC

j_call: TRBJ2-1
v_call: TRBV20-1
d_call: -
clone_size: few
cdr3_aa: CSARDWVVRGDEQFF
cdr3_nt: TGCAGTGCTAGAGATTGGGTGGTTAGGGGGGACGAGCAGTTCTTC